This T cell receptor (beta chain) was sequenced in a study of technical replicates of blood from a few donors (dated by TCRdb to about 2017). The receptor library was made with the immunoSEQ multiplex PCR assay. The table comes from immuneACCESS by way of TCRdb, which keeps in-frame sequences with V and J called. Part of the clones is missing from these tables; in studies checked, under half for an unresolved V gene and the rest for unknown reasons. The sample table shows tens of thousands of clones, and roughly 95% are seen once. The ten largest account for about 0.39% of the sample. Measured from the cysteine to the phenylalanine, the CDR3 is 15 residues long. CDR3 DNA only is kept here, 45 bases in frame from base 1. For CDR1 and CDR2, the germline V gene lists SGHVS and FQNEAQ. Trimming removed 8 bases from V and 2 bases from J; the gene matches leave 10 bases unexplained. Concerning this clone itself: Its target antigen remains unknown. No much larger clonotype is one base removed from it; base qualities were not supplied.

The specimen sequenced was T cells isolated from PBMCs. This chain joins TRBV7-8 to TRBJ2-3; TRBD2 matches 7 bases in the middle. The TCR was taken from a human donor in good health. The CDR3 region reads CASGLKGDYTDTQYF. The bases read TGTGCCAGCGGTCTAAAAGGGGACTACACAGATACGCAGTATTTT. With all but the CDR3 taken from the reference TRBV7-8 and TRBJ2-3 genes, the full variable domain is: GAGVSQSPRYKVAKRGQDVALRCDPISGHVSLFWYQQALGQGPEFLTYFQNEAQLDKSGLPSDRFFAERPEGSVSTLKIQRTQQEDSAVYLCASGLKGDYTDTQYFGPGTRLTVL.